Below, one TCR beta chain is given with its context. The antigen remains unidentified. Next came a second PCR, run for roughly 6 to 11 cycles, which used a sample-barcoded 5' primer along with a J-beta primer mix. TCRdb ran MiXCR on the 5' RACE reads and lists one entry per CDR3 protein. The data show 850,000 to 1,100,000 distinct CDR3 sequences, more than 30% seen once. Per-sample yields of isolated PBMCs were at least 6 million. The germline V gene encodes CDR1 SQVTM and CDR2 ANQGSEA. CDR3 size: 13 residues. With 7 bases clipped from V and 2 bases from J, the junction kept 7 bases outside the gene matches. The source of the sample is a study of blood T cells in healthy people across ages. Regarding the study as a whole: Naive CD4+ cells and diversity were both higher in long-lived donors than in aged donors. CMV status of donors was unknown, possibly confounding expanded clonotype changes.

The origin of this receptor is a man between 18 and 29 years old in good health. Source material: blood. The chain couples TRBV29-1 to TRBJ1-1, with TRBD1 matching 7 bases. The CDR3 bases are TGCAGCGGTACCGGGACAGCAAACACTGAAGCTTTCTTT. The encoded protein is CSGTGTANTEAFF.